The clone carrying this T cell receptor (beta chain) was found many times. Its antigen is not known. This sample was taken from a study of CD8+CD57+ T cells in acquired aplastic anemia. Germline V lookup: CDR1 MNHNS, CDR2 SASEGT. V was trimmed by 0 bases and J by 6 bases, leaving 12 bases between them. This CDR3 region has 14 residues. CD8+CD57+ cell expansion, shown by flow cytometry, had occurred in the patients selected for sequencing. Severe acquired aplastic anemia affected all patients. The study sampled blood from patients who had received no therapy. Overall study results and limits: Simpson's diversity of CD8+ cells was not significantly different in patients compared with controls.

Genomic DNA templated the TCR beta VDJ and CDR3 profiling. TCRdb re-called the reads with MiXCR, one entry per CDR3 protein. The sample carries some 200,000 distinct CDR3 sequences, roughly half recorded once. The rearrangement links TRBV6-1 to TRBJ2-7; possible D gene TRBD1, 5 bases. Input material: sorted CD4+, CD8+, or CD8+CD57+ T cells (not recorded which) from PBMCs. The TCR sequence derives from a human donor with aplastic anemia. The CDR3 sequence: CASSEAGREGEQYF. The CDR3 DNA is TGTGCCAGCAGTGAAGCAGGCAGGGAAGGCGAGCAGTACTTC.